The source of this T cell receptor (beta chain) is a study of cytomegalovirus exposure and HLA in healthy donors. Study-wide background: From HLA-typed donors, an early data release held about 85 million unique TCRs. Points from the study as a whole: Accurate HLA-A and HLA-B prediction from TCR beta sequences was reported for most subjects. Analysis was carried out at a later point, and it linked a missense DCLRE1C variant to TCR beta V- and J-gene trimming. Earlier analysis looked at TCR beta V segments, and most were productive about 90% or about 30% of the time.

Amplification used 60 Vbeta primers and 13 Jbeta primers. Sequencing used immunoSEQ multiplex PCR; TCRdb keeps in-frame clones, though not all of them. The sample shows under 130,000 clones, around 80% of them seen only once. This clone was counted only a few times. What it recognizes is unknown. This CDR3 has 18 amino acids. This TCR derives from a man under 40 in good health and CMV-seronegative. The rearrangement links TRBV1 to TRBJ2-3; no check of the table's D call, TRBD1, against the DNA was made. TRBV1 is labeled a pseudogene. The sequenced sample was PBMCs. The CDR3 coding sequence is TGCACCAGCAGCCAAGTCGTAACGCAGGGCGGACGAAGAGATACGCAGTATTTT. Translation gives CTSSQVVTQGGRRDTQYF.